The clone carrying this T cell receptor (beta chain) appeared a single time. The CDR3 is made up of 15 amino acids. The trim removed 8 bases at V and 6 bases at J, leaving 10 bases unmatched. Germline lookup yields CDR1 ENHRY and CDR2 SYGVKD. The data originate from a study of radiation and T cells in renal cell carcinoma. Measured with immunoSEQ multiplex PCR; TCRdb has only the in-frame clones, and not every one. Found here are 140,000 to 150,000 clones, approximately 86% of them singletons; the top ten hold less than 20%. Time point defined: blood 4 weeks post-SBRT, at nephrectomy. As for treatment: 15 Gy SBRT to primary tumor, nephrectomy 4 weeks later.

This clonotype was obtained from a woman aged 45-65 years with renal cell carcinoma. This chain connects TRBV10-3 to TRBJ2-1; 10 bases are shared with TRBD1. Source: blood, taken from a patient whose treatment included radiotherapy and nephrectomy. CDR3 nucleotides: TGTGCCATCGGGGCGGGACAGGGGTTAGGCAATGAGCAGTTCTTC. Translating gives CAIGAGQGLGNEQFF.